This TCR beta chain was sequenced in a study of T cell responses to AZD1222 COVID-19 vaccine. Profiled with immunoSEQ multiplex PCR; TCRdb holds only in-frame clones, not every one. The profile covers about 150,000 clones, with 88% appearing a single time and approximately 7% taken by the ten largest. With 6 bases removed from V and 8 bases from J, the gap between germline ends came to 10 bases. CDR1 is SGHTA, CDR2 FQGNSA, per germline. This CDR3 is built from 12 residues. A remark on this clone: Its antigen remains unknown.

Study results and caveats: Seropositive status at baseline applied to only a handful of AZD1222 recipients. Most donors were white British and more were female, and clonal diversity was possibly underestimated. Unmutated variant regions reportedly attract nearly half of all spike-specific TCRs.

The source of this sequence is an adult who had recovered from COVID-19. Sequences were derived from peripheral blood, sampled after recovery from COVID-19. The chain links TRBV7-2 to TRBJ1-4; possibly TRBD1 for D (6 bases). CDR3 in DNA: TGTGCCAGCAGTCGGGACACCGAAAAACTGTTTTTT. Its protein product is CASSRDTEKLFF.